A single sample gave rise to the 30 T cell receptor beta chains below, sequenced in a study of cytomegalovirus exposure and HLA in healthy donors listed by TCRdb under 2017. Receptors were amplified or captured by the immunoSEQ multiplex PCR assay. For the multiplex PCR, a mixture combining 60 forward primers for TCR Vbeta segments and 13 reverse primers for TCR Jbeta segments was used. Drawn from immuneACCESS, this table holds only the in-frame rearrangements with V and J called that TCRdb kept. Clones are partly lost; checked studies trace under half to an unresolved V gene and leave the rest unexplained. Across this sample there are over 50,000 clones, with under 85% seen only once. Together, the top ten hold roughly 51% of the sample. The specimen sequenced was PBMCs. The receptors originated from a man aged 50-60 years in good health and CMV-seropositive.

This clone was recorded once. The CDR3 DNA is TGTGCCAGCAGCGTAGGGGGACTAGCGGGACGGTCAGATACGCAGTATTTT. Encoded protein: CASSVGGLAGRSDTQYF. The rearrangement links TRBV9 to TRBJ2-3; TRBD2 agrees at 13 bases. Unmatched junction bases numbered 5, after V lost 0 bases and J lost 4 bases. In germline, CDR1 is SGDLS, CDR2 YYNGEE. The CDR3 extends over 17 amino acids. The full variable domain, rest sourced from reference TRBV9 and TRBJ2-3, is DSGVTQTPKHLITATGQRVTLRCSPRSGDLSVYWYQQSLDQGLQFLIQYYNGEERAKGNILERFSAQQFPDLHSELNLSSLELGDSALYFCASSVGGLAGRSDTQYFGPGTRLTVL.

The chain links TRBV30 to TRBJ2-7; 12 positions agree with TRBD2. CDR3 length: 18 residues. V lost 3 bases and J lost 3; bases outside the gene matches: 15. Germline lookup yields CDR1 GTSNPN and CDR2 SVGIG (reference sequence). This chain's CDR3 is CAWSPPWLAGGPIYEQYF. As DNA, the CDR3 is TGTGCCTGGAGCCCCCCGTGGCTAGCGGGAGGGCCGATCTACGAGCAGTACTTC.

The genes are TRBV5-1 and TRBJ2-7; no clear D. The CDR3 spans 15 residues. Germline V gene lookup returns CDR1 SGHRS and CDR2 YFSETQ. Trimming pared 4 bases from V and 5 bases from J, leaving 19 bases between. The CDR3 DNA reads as TGCGCCAGCAGCCCTAACAGAGTGGAATATGACGAGCAGTACTTC. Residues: CASSPNRVEYDEQYF.

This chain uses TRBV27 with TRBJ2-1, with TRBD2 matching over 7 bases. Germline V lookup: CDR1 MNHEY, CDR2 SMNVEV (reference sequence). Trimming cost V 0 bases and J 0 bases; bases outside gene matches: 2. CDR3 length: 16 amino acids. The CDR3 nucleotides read TGTGCCAGCAGTTTATCGGCGGGGGACTCCTACAATGAGCAGTTCTTC. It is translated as CASSLSAGDSYNEQFF.

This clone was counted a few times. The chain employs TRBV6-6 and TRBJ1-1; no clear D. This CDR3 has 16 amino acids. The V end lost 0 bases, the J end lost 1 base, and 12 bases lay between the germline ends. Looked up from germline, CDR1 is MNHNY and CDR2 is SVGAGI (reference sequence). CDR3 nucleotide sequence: TGTGCCAGCAGTTACTCAGCCCTCTATAAGAACACTGAAGCTTTCTTT. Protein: CASSYSALYKNTEAFF.

The CDR3 DNA reads TGTGCCAGCAGCTTAGGAGGGCTCTATGGCTACACCTTC. Translation gives CASSLGGLYGYTF. The chain recombines TRBV7-3 with TRBJ1-2, with D unresolved. Germline V CDR1 and CDR2: SGHTA, FQGTGA. V was pared by 2 bases and J by 4 bases, with 8 bases between. The CDR3 is 13 residues long.

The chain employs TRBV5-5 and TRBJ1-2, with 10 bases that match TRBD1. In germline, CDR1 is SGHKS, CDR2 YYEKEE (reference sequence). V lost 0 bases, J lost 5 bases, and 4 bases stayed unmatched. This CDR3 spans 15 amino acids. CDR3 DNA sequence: TGTGCCAGCAGCTTGGGGGGACAGGGGAGATATGGCTACACCTTC. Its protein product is CASSLGGQGRYGYTF. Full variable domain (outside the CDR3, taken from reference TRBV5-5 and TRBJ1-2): DAGVTQSPTHLIKTRGQQVTLRCSPISGHKSVSWYQQVLGQGPQFIFQYYEKEERGRGNFPDRFSARQFPNYSSELNVNALLLGDSALYLCASSLGGQGRYGYTFGSGTRLTVV.

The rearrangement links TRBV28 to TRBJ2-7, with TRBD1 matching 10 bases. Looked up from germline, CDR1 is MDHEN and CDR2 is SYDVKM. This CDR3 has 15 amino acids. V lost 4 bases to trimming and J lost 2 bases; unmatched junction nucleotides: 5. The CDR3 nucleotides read TGTGCCAGCAGTTCAGGGACAGGGGCCCCCTACGAGCAGTACTTC. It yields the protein CASSSGTGAPYEQYF.

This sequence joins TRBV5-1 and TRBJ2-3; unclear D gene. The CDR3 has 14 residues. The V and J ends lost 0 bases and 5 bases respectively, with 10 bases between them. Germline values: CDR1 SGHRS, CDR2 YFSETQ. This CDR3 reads CASSLDFAEDTQYF. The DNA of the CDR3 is TGCGCCAGCAGCTTGGACTTCGCGGAAGATACGCAGTATTTT. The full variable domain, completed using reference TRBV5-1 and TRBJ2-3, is KAGVTQTPRYLIKTRGQQVTLSCSPISGHRSVSWYQQTPGQGLQFLFEYFSETQRNKGNFPGRFSGRQFSNSRSEMNVSTLELGDSALYLCASSLDFAEDTQYFGPGTRLTVL.

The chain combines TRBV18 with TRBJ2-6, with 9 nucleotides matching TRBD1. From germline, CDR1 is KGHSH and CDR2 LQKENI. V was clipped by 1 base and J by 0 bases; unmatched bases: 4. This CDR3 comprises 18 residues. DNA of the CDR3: TGTGCCAGCTCACCACGGACAGGGGCCCTCTCTGGGGCCAACGTCCTGACTTTC. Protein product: CASSPRTGALSGANVLTF.

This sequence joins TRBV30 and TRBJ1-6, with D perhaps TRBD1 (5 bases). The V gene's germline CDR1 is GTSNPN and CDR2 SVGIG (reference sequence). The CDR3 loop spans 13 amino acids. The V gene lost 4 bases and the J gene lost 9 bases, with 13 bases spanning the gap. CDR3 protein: CAWNWGQTSPLHF. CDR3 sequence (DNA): TGTGCCTGGAATTGGGGCCAGACTTCACCCCTCCACTTT.

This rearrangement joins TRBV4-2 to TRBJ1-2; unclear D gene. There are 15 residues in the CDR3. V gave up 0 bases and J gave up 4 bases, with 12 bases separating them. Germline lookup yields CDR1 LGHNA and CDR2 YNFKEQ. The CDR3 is CASSQELTSIYGYTF. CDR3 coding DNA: TGTGCCAGCAGCCAAGAGCTGACTTCCATCTATGGCTACACCTTC.

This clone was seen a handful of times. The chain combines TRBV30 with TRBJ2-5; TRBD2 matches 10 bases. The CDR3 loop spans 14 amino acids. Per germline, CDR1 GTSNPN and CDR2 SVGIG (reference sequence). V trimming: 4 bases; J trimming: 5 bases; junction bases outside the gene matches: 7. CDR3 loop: CAWTVLAGVETQYF. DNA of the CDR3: TGTGCCTGGACGGTCCTAGCGGGAGTGGAGACCCAGTACTTC.

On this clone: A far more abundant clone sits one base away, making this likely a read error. The CDR3 DNA sequence: TGTACCAGCAGTGTGGAGCGCGCCACAGATACGCAGTATTTT. The encoded protein is CTSSVERATDTQYF. The V call is TRBV2, the J call TRBJ2-3, with D uncertain. This CDR3 region has 14 residues. Germline CDR1 SNHLY, CDR2 FYNNEI.

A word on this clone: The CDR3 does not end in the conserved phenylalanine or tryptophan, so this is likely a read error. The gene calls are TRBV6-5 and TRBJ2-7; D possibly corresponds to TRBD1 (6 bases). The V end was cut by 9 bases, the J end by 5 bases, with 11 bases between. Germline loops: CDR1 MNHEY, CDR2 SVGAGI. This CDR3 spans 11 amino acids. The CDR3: CASSGVHEQYL. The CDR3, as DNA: TGTGCCAGTTCAGGGGTCCACGAGCAGTACTTG.

The CDR3 sequence is CASRLGGGFSYNEQFF. DNA for the CDR3: TGTGCCAGCAGATTGGGGGGAGGGTTCTCCTACAATGAGCAGTTCTTC. The V gene is TRBV27, the J gene TRBJ2-1, with 7 bases fitting TRBD2. The CDR3 runs 16 residues. Trimming took 6 bases from V and 0 from J; bases not matched to a gene: 8. Germline lookup yields CDR1 MNHEY and CDR2 SMNVEV (reference sequence).

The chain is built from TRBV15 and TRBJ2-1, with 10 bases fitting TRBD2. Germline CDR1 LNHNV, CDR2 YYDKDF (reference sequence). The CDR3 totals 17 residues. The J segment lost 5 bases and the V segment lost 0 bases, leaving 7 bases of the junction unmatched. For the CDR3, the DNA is TGTGCCACCAGCAGAGAGGGCGGGACTAGCGTAAACAATGAGCAGTTCTTC. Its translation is CATSREGGTSVNNEQFF.

CDR3 nucleotide sequence: TGCAGTGCTAGAGCGGGATATGGCTACACCTTC. Translating gives CSARAGYGYTF. The chain recombines TRBV20-1 with TRBJ1-2; D is uncertain. The V gene lost 1 base and the J gene lost 5 bases, with 5 bases spanning the gap. Per the germline V gene, CDR1 is DFQATT and CDR2 is SNEGSKA (reference sequence). There are 11 residues in the CDR3.

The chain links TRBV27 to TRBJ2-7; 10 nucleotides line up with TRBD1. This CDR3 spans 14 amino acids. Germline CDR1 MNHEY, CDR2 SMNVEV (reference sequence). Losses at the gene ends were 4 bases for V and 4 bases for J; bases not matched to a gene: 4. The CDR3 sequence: CASSYWDRGYEQYF. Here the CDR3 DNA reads TGTGCCAGCAGTTACTGGGACAGGGGTTACGAGCAGTACTTC.

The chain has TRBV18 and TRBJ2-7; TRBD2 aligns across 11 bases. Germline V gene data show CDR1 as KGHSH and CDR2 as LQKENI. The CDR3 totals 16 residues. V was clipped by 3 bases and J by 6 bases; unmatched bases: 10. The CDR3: CASSPGGTSGSIEQYF. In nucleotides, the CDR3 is TGTGCCAGCTCACCTGGGGGAACTAGCGGGAGTATCGAGCAGTACTTC.

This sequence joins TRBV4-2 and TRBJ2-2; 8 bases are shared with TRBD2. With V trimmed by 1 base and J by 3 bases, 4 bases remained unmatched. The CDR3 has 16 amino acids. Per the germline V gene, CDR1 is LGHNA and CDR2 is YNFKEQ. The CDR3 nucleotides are TGTGCCAGCAGCCAAGCGACGGGGGGGGACACCGGGGAGCTGTTTTTT. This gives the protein CASSQATGGDTGELFF.

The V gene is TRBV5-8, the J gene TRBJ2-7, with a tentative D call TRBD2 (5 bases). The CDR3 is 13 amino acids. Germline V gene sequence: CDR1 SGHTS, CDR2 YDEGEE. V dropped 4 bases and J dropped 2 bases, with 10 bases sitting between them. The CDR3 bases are TGTGCCAGCAGCCCGGACTGGGCCTACGAGCAGTACTTC. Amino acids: CASSPDWAYEQYF.

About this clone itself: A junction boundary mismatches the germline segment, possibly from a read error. The CDR3 bases are TGTTCCAGCAGCTTGGACTGGGACACCCCAAATTCACCCCTCCACTTT. Protein product: CSSSLDWDTPNSPLHF. This chain uses TRBV7-9 with TRBJ1-6; TRBD1 might be the D (6 bases). This CDR3 region has 16 residues. Germline CDR1 reads SEHNR; CDR2 reads FQNEAQ (reference sequence).

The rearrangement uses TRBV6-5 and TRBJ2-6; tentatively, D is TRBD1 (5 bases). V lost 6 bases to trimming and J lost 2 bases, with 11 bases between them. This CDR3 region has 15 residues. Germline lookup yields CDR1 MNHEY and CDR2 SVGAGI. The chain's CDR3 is CASRNAGTGANVLTF. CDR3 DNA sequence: TGTGCCAGCAGAAACGCAGGGACTGGGGCCAACGTCCTGACTTTC.

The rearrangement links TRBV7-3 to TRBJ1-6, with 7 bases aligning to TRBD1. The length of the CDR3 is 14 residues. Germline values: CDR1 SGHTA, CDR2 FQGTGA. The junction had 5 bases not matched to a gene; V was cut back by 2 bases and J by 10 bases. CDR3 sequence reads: CASSLEGARSPLHF. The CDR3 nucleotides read TGTGCCAGCAGCTTAGAGGGGGCGAGGTCACCCCTCCACTTT.

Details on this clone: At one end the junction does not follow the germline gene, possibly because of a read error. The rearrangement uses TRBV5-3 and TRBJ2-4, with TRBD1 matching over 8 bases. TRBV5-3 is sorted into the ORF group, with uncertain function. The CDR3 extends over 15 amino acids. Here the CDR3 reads CASSFGQGSNDIQYF. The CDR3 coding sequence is TGTGCCAGCAGCTTTGGACAGGGTTCTAACGACATTCAGTACTTC.

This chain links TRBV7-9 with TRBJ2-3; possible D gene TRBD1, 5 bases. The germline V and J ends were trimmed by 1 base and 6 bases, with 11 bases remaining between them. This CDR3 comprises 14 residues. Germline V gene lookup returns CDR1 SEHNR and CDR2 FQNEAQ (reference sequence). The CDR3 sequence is CASSLGGALDTQYF. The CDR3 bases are TGTGCCAGCAGCTTAGGTGGGGCGTTGGATACGCAGTATTTT. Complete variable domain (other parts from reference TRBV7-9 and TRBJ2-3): DTGVSQNPRHKITKRGQNVTFRCDPISEHNRLYWYRQTLGQGPEFLTYFQNEAQLEKSRLLSDRFSAERPKGSFSTLEIQRTEQGDSAMYLCASSLGGALDTQYFGPGTRLTVL.

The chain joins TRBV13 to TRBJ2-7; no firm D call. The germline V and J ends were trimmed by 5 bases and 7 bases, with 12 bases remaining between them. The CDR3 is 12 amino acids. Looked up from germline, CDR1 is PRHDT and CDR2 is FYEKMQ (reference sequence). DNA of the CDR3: TGTGCCAGCAGCCGCCGGGTTGGGGAGCAGTACTTC. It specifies CASSRRVGEQYF.

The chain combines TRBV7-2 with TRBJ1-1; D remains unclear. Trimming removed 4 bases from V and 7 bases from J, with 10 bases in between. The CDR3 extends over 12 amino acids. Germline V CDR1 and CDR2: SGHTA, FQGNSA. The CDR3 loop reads CASSWFAGEAFF. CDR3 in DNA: TGTGCCAGCAGCTGGTTTGCGGGTGAAGCTTTCTTT.

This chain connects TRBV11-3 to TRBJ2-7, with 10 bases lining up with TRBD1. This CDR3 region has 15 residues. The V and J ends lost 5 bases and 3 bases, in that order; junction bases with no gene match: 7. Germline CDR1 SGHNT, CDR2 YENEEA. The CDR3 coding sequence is TGTGCCAGCAGCCCCGGGACAGGGGCTATCTACGAGCAGTACTTC. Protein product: CASSPGTGAIYEQYF.